This T cell receptor beta chain was captured by sequencing in a study of blood T cell repertoires in COVID-19. Overall study: Sites in the United States, Italy and Spain provided acute and convalescent COVID-19 samples. Sources were T cells, B-cell-depleted T cells, or PBMCs; the material itself was cDNA or gDNA.

V lost 4 bases, J lost 6 bases, and 16 bases lay in between. CDR1 GTSNPN and CDR2 SVGIG come from the germline V gene (reference sequence). This CDR3 region has 15 residues. In the authors' workflow: How many nucleated cells were present was estimated from reference gene primer amplification. Data came from immunoSEQ multiplex PCR; TCRdb stores just in-frame clones and leaves some out. V and J calls plus clone size are reproduced from that table; the DNA served to infer D and trimming. Here the sample spans approximately 150,000 clones, more than 65% being singletons. The chain combines TRBV30 with TRBJ1-6; TRBD1 might be the D (5 bases). The TCR originated in a man aged 65-85 years with active or convalescent COVID-19. Source material: peripheral blood. The CDR3 nucleotides are TGTGCCTGGACACTTCGACAGATTTCTAATTCACCCCTCCACTTT. This sequence encodes CAWTLRQISNSPLHF.